This T cell receptor beta chain originates from a study of molecular identifiers for immune sequencing clone quantification. Across the study: Sequencing covered four of five parts into which replicate RNA from around 20,000 or 100,000 naive CD8 cells was split. Study-wide points: Spiked Jurkat TCR RNA from one cell was reportedly detectable among some 1 million naive cells. Effector cells kept over 98% of their molecules in clones above 20 RNA copies, while naive cells kept under 1% there. Underestimated sizes of highly expanded clones could result from identical TCR molecules that share a barcode.

This clonotype has ten or more counts. What it binds is not known. CDR3 size: 12 residues. Per the germline V gene, CDR1 is GTSNPN and CDR2 is SVGIG (reference sequence). V gave up 3 bases and J gave up 6 bases, with 8 bases separating them. TCRdb re-called the PCR reads through MiXCR, storing one row per CDR3 protein. The table records a few hundred thousand distinct CDR3 sequences, roughly a quarter of them present only once. The specimen was naive CD8+ T cells from blood, with Jurkat cell RNA spiked in. As for subset: FACS-sorted CD8+CD4-CCR7+CD45RA+ naive T cells. The clonotype comes from a human donor in good health. Some libraries in this study had Jurkat cell RNA spiked in. The J gene is TRBJ2-2, the V gene TRBV30; D is possibly TRBD2 (5 bases). The CDR3 sequence is CAWSLEAGELFF. CDR3 sequence (DNA): TGTGCCTGGAGCCTGGAGGCCGGGGAGCTGTTTTTT. Full variable domain (rest looked up from reference TRBV30 and TRBJ2-2): SQTIHQWPATLVQPVGSPLSLECTVEGTSNPNLYWYRQAAGRGLQLLFYSVGIGQISSEVPQNLSASRPQDRQFILSSKKLLLSDSGFYLCAWSLEAGELFFGEGSRLTVL.